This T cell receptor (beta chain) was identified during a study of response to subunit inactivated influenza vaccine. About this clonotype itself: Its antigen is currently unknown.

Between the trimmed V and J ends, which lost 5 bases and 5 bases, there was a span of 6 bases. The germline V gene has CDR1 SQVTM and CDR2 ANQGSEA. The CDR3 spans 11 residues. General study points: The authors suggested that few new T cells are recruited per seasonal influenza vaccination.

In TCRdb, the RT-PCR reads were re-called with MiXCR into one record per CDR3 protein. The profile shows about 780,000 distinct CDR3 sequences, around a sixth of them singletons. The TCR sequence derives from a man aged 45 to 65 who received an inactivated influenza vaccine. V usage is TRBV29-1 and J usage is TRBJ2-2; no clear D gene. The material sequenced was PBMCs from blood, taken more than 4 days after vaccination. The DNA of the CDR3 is TGCAGCGTTTTAGGGACCGGGGAGCTGTTTTTT. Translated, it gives CSVLGTGELFF.